This T cell receptor beta chain originates from a study of spatial heterogeneity in lung cancer (dated by TCRdb to between 2017 and 2020). Regarding the complete study: More beta-chain than alpha-chain transcripts were consistently detected, likely reflecting higher beta-chain transcript abundance. At surgery, both alpha and beta chains were TCR-sequenced in fewer than 250 tumor regions, some 64 matched nontumor lung samples and a few dozen PBMC samples. The study quantitatively compared TCR alpha and beta repertoires across multiple tumor regions, matched nontumor lung and blood in non-small cell lung cancer. In the raw uncorrected reads, each unique combination of TCR and UMI appeared more than ten times on average. TCR repertoire features were related to nonsynonymous mutation counts determined by whole-exome sequencing of tumor tissue. What the research found in general, with its limitations: Ubiquitous expanded tumor TCRs were found in blood more often at tumor resection than at routine follow-up. Additional single-cell paired TCR alpha and beta sequencing was considered necessary to confirm, at a functional level, the hypothesis that regional TCRs recognize regional mutations.

The time point label, read with the paper, signifies: sample taken at primary tumor resection. Without any cell sorting, TCR sequencing was performed on whole RNA extracted either from tumor and nontumor lung tissue or from cryopreserved PBMC samples. Samples were obtained from 72 patients with early-stage, untreated non-small cell lung cancer from the lung TRACERx cohort. Patients were selected for TCR sequencing only if sufficient RNA was available from at least two tumor regions. This clonotype has a handful of counts. No antigen is known for it. Base qualities were left out, and no much larger clone turns up one base away. Library preparation used 5' RACE. Sequencing took place on a NextSeq 500. In the TCR library protocol, a unique molecular identifier was attached to each TCR cDNA molecule so that PCR and sequencing errors could be corrected. As for the authors' bioinformatics: TCR identification, UMI-based error correction and CDR3 extraction were all carried out with Decombinator tools. Expanded TCRs were defined as those above a frequency of 2 per 1,000, corresponding to the top 1% of the tumor frequency distribution. Renyi diversity was calculated using the R vegan package after each repertoire was subsampled 100 times to 5,000 TCRs. To build CDR3 similarity networks, amino acid triplet string-kernel similarity was used, and CDR3s were connected when their pairwise similarity was above 0.82. The raw public data were reprocessed by TCRdb itself: fastp quality trimming at Q25, MiXCR clonotype calling, in-frame beta chains only. Each entry merges the rows of one CDR3 protein and shows their most common DNA and genes. TCRdb's processing, not the study's, gives the V and J calls here. This sample gives 22,000 or so distinct CDR3 sequences in total; under 5.5% of them show up just once. The ten largest clones represent 30% to 35% of the sample.

Germline trimming: 4 bases from V, 2 bases from J; junction bases outside gene matches: 8. CDR1 and CDR2 are read off the germline V gene (reference sequence) as LNHNV and YYDKDF. The CDR3 measures 16 amino acids from cysteine to phenylalanine. Left in the record is the CDR3 DNA by itself, 48 bases read in frame from the first base. The receptor was isolated from a male donor with early-stage non-small cell lung cancer. In this chain, TRBV15 is recombined with TRBJ2-3, with 8 bases in between that match TRBD2. The sample here was PBMCs, taken at surgery. In nucleotides, the sequence is TGTGCCACCAGCATCTCGAGCGGGGGAAACACAGATACGCAGTATTTT. Translated, it reads CATSISSGGNTDTQYF. The full variable domain, with segments outside the CDR3 supplied by the reference TRBV15 and TRBJ2-3 proteins, appears as DAMVIQNPRYQVTQFGKPVTLSCSQTLNHNVMYWYQQKSSQAPKLLFHYYDKDFNNEADTPDNFQSRRPNTSFCFLDIRSPGLGDTAMYLCATSISSGGNTDTQYFGPGTRLTVL.